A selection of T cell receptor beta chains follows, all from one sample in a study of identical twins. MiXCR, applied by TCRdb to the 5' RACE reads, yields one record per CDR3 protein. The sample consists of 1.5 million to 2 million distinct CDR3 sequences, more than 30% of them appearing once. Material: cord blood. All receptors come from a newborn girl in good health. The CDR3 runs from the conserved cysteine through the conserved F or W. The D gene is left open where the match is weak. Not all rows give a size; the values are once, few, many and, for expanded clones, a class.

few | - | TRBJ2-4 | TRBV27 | TGTGCCAGCAGCAAGCGAGATAGCAAAAACATTCAGTACTTC | CASSKRDSKNIQYF
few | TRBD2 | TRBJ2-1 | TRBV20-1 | TGCAGTGCTAGGAGATTTCTAGCGGCCAATGAGCAGTTCTTC | CSARRFLAANEQFF
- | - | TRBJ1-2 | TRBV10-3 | TGTGCCATCGGGGGTGAGCGGGGAATCTATGGCTACACCTTC | CAIGGERGIYGYTF
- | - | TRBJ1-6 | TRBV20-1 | TGCAGTGCCTCAGTCGTCGGGGGAAGCTATAATTCACCCCTCCACTTT | CSASVVGGSYNSPLHF
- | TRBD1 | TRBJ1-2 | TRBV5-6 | TGTGCCAGCAGCATACGGGACAGCTCTTCTAACTATGGCTACACCTTC | CASSIRDSSSNYGYTF
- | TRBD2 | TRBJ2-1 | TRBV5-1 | TGCGCCAGCAGCTTACCGAGCGGGAGGGCCGGCGATGAGCAGTTCTTC | CASSLPSGRAGDEQFF
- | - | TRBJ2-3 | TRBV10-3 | TGTGCCATCAGTGGGCGACGGGTGACTACAGATGCGCAGTATTTT | CAISGRRVTTDAQYF
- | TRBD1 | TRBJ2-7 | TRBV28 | TGTGCCAGCAGGTCCCCGGGGACAGGGGGCTCCCAGGGTCACGAGCAGTACTTC | CASRSPGTGGSQGHEQYF
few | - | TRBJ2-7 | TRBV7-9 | TGTTCCAGCAGCCCATCCTACGAGCAGTACTTC | CSSSPSYEQYF
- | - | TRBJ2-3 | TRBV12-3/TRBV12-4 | TGTGCCAGCAGTCTGGCCCTGAGAGTAGATACGCAGTATTTT | CASSLALRVDTQYF
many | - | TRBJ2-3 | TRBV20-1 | TGCAGTGCTAGGGGGGGATATACGCAGTATTTT | CSARGGYTQYF